This T cell receptor (beta chain) was sequenced during a study of blood T cell repertoires in COVID-19 (dated by TCRdb to between 2020 and 2021). As for the study more broadly: Samples covering the acute and convalescent phases of COVID-19 were provided by collaborators in the United States, Italy and Spain. A de-identified subject ID, COVID-19 status, age in years and sex were almost always included in the sample metadata. A freely available public database, intended as a resource for researchers studying the immune response to SARS-CoV-2, is where the repertoires were released. Samples were obtained from the ongoing ImmuneRACE study (first 160 participants) and from some 1,300 subjects provided by 6 global collaborators. Subjects who had been exposed to COVID-19, were actively infected with it, or had recovered from it provided the deeply sampled blood TCRbeta repertoires that made up the dataset. HLA class I and class II types, where available, came from metadata supplied by the sample provider rather than from assay-based typing. The material from the prospective study consisted of cDNA or gDNA derived from T cells, B-cell-depleted T cells, or PBMCs.

Participants in the prospective study were aged roughly 18 to 100 years, lived in 20 to 25 United States geographic areas, and enrolled through a virtual design. In the prospective study, participants were assigned to cohorts based on the clinical history participants reported in a screening survey and a study questionnaire. Recovered participants in ImmuneRACE Cohort 3 were defined by two consecutive negative NP/OP PCR tests, clearance by a healthcare professional, or resolution of symptoms. Each participant in the prospective study had whole blood, serum and a nasopharyngeal or oropharyngeal swab collected by mobile phlebotomists. Over an approximately 2-month period, participants in the prospective study had the option of providing additional blood draws and questionnaires. Before DNA extraction, blood samples from the prospective study were shipped at room temperature or frozen. TCRbeta CDR3 regions were amplified from genomic DNA using the immunoSEQ Assay, a bias-controlled multiplex PCR. On the study's bioinformatics: The number of nucleated cells in each sample was estimated from the amplification of reference gene primers within the assay. To quantify the absolute abundance of each unique TCRbeta CDR3 rearrangement, sequence reads were collapsed and filtered. For each sample, productive Simpson clonality was calculated as the square root of Simpson's diversity index over productive rearrangements. The immuneACCESS repertoire file appears here via TCRdb, limited to in-frame rearrangements. These files lack a portion of the clones; in checked studies, under half of the deficit traces to unresolved V genes, and the cause of the others is not known. D and trimming were read from the DNA, whereas the V and J calls and clone size are those reported in that table. The sample yields fewer than 400,000 clones; approximately 87% were counted once. The top ten clonotypes cover roughly 9.4% of the sample.

Spanning cysteine to phenylalanine, the CDR3 consists of 15 amino acids. Only CDR3 DNA is held: 45 bases, read in frame from base 1. The germline V gene (reference sequence) provides CDR1 SEHNR and CDR2 FQNEAQ. Trimmed from V: 4 bases; trimmed from J: 2 bases; junction bases lacking a gene match: 7. The study at large found these results: The quantity of clinical and demographic metadata differed by source and by participant and was supplied without curation.

Turning to this clone: Its antigen is currently not known. Base quality data are lacking; no much larger clone is found one base away.

The sequence derives from a woman in her forties or fifties who had recovered from COVID-19. The chain is made from TRBV7-9 and TRBJ1-2; 7 central nucleotides agree with TRBD1. Input material: PBMCs or T cells enriched from blood (not recorded which). The CDR3 sequence is CASSSTGKRNYGYTF. The DNA sequence is given as TGTGCCAGCAGCTCGACAGGGAAAAGGAACTATGGCTACACCTTC.